This T cell receptor beta chain appears in the sequencing data of a study of human T cells and chemical hapten exposure. Looking at the study overall: Doses of diphenylcyclopropenone went to the patients' scalps weekly throughout the roughly 24-week study. Patches with 0.01% DPC went on the upper back, and the tests were read at 6 days.

The study, taken as a whole, reports: The number of TCRs above 1 in 1000 frequency did not change after DPC sensitization.

The sample holds many counts of this clonotype. Its antigen remains unidentified. TCRdb independently ran MiXCR on the RACE reads; one entry per CDR3 protein. Altogether 120,000 or so distinct CDR3 sequences are present, less than 15% being singletons, with the ten largest covering approximately 2.6%. Sample time point: pre-sensitization, week 0. Described treatment: therapeutic diphenylcyclopropenone sensitization with weekly scalp DPC. The germline gives CDR1 LGHNA, CDR2 YNFKEQ. V dropped 2 bases and J dropped 5; count of bases not matched to a gene: 7. This CDR3 spans 16 amino acids. Sequences were derived from whole blood, sampled in connection with sensitization to the hapten diphenylcyclopropenone (DPC). The sequence derives from a woman aged 18-29 years with alopecia areata. Some clones in this sample may be carry-over from other donors' samples. The chain employs TRBV4-2 and TRBJ2-7, with 12 bases identical to TRBD1. The CDR3 bases are TGTGCCAGCAGCCAATCGTCCGGGACAGGGGGCGACGAGCAGTACTTC. It translates to CASSQSSGTGGDEQYF.